The present T cell receptor beta chain was sequenced within a study of blood T cell repertoires in COVID-19. Germline CDR1 reads SGHDN; CDR2 reads FVKESK. V lost 4 bases, J lost 2 bases, and 12 bases stayed unmatched. The CDR3 totals 18 residues. In the original analysis: Reference gene primer amplification in the assay estimated nucleated cell counts. Method: immunoSEQ multiplex PCR; TCRdb's copy keeps in-frame clones and lacks some. V and J calls and clone size are copied from that table; D and trimming were computed from the DNA. The repertoire holds roughly 300,000 clones, with 81% as singletons. The chain uses TRBV14 and TRBJ2-1; 9 nucleotides align to TRBD1. The receptor comes from a woman aged 55-70 years with active or convalescent COVID-19. Sequenced input: peripheral blood. The CDR3 DNA sequence: TGTGCCAGCAGCCTTGGACAGGGGTGGTTATCCGCCTACAATGAGCAGTTCTTC. Residues: CASSLGQGWLSAYNEQFF. The variable domain in full, completed from reference TRBV14 and TRBJ2-1, reads EAGVTQFPSHSVIEKGQTVTLRCDPISGHDNLYWYRRVMGKEIKFLLHFVKESKQDESGMPNNRFLAERTGGTYSTLKVQPAELEDSGVYFCASSLGQGWLSAYNEQFFGPGTRLTVL.